These 7 T cell receptor beta chains came from one sample sequenced in a study of CDR3 diversity in severe acne. In TCRdb, the PCR reads were re-called with MiXCR into one record per CDR3 protein. Of some 90,000 distinct CDR3 sequences in the sample, less than 65% are singletons; the top ten hold around a tenth. Sequenced sample: blood. The receptors here all came from a male donor with severe acne vulgaris.

This clonotype was recorded many times. The V gene is TRBV2, the J gene TRBJ2-5; 7 bases align to TRBD1. Trimming cost V 7 bases and J 5 bases; bases outside gene matches: 7. Germline CDR1 reads SNHLY; CDR2 reads FYNNEI. This CDR3 has 13 residues. The CDR3 reads CASTPDRVETQYF. The CDR3 nucleotides read TGTGCCAGCACACCCGACAGGGTTGAGACCCAGTACTTC.

As for this clonotype: Since the CDR3 does not end with the conserved phenylalanine or tryptophan, this likely comes from a read error. The DNA is left out, because the CDR3 cannot be placed on it with certainty; the CDR3 is given as TCRdb lists it. The chain carries TRBV29-1 and TRBJ2-5; the table names TRBD1, a call not compared with the DNA. With termini counted, the CDR3 has 18 amino acids. CDR1 and CDR2 (germline): SQVTM, ANQGSEA. The CDR3 spells CSCFSLRDRVILRAVLRA.

This clonotype occurred many times. Since the CDR3 does not end with the conserved phenylalanine or tryptophan, this likely comes from a read error. The rearrangement uses TRBV7-8 and TRBJ1-5; the match to TRBD1 covers 11 bases. This CDR3 region has 17 residues. Germline V gene data show CDR1 as SGHVS and CDR2 as FQNEAQ. J was trimmed by 5 bases and V by 1 base; bases with no gene match: 7. DNA for the CDR3: TGTGCCAGCAGCTTAGACACTGGGACAGGGGGTTATCAGCCCCAGCATTCT. Its protein product is CASSLDTGTGGYQPQHS.

Ten or more counts support this clonotype. The rearrangement joins TRBV7-8 to TRBJ2-3; 8 bases agree with TRBD2. Unmatched junction bases numbered 13, after V lost 2 bases and J lost 0 bases. Germline loops: CDR1 SGHVS, CDR2 FQNEAQ. This CDR3 spans 19 amino acids. The CDR3 bases are TGTGCCAGCAGCTTATTCCCAGCGGGAGTTGGGATTAGCACAGATACGCAGTATTTT. It yields the protein CASSLFPAGVGISTDTQYF.

This clonotype came up a few times. This chain connects TRBV5-1 to TRBJ1-1; weak D call: TRBD1 (6 bases). Trimming removed 0 bases at V and 3 bases at J, with 9 bases between. The CDR3 loop spans 14 amino acids. Germline V CDR1 and CDR2: SGHRS, YFSETQ. DNA of the CDR3: TGCGCCAGCAGCTTGGAGGGGGTCGACACTGAAGCTTTCTTT. As protein: CASSLEGVDTEAFF.

The chain couples TRBV5-4 to TRBJ1-2; D might be TRBD1 (5 bases). This CDR3 is 15 amino acids long. With 7 bases removed from V and 6 bases from J, the gap between germline ends came to 22 bases. CDR1 is SGHNT and CDR2 is YYREEE in the germline V gene (reference sequence). CDR3 protein: CASGLGPAGADGYTF. DNA for the CDR3: TGTGCCAGCGGCCTGGGGCCGGCAGGAGCGGATGGCTACACCTTC.

The chain uses TRBV7-9 and TRBJ2-7; weak D call: TRBD1 (5 bases). The CDR3 has 14 amino acids. Germline values: CDR1 SEHNR, CDR2 FQNEAQ (reference sequence). V lost 6 bases and J 6 bases, leaving 18 bases between the germline ends. CDR3 region: CASRPSLAGPEQYF. CDR3 sequence (DNA): TGTGCCAGCAGACCGAGCTTGGCAGGGCCCGAGCAGTACTTC.